What follows describes a single T cell receptor beta chain. Its antigen remains undetermined. Qualities for individual bases were not recorded, and no much larger clone is one base off. The cohort consisted of approximately 670 healthy bone marrow donors. Cohort members were all nominally healthy when sampled, although unrecorded immune exposures were likely present. The donor was CMV seropositive and belonged to the group of 270 or so seropositive cohort members. Each donor provided a peripheral blood sample, and peripheral blood mononuclear cells were used for TCR beta sequencing. Genomic DNA extraction from the blood cell samples was performed with the Qiagen DNeasy Blood Extraction Kit. V loses 2 bases of germline sequence and J loses 0 bases, and the interval between the two ends is 13 bases. The CDR3 holds 16 amino acids from the cysteine to the phenylalanine. Of all the DNA, just the CDR3 is kept, 48 bases in frame from base 1. Per the germline V gene, MDHEN is the CDR1 and SYDVKM is the CDR2.

Library creation used the immunoSEQ multiplex PCR assay. For the multiplex PCR, a mixture combining 60 forward primers for TCR Vbeta segments and 13 reverse primers for TCR Jbeta segments was used. Amplification of the CDR3 region of rearranged TCR beta genes was performed with a multiplex PCR assay on genomic DNA. On the Illumina HiSeq System, the amplified TCR beta libraries were sequenced as 87-base-pair reads. The paper's processing steps were these. In a later analysis, tens of millions of unique TCR beta chains were counted across the 500 to 850 repertoires, and roughly 10 million of these chains were shared by at least two donors. A nearest-neighbor algorithm error-corrected the raw reads and collapsed the reads into unique sequences, merging closely related sequences to remove PCR and sequencing errors. To assign V, D and J gene segments, CDR3 sequences were aligned to IMGT reference sequences. Each retained sequence needed at least a six-nucleotide match to both a V gene segment and a J gene segment. A rearrangement counted as productive if the CDR3 had no stop codons and remained in frame with V and J, and every other rearrangement counted as non-productive. Following IMGT convention, CDR3 was defined as the stretch from the second conserved V-encoded cysteine to the conserved J-encoded phenylalanine. The earlier analysis of about 610 of the donors excluded sequences that lacked an unambiguous match to a single V gene segment. In an earlier analysis of more than 500 of the donors, a V segment was called functional when productive rearrangements were above 56.7%, and segregating when the standard deviation between donors exceeded 5%. A statistical classification framework was built for diagnosing cytomegalovirus status from the catalog of TCR beta chain sequences. In a later analysis, V and J genes were assigned by comparing TCR nucleotide sequences against IMGT/GENE-DB human TR gene sequences. In a later analysis, CDR3 sequences and most-parsimonious VDJ recombination scenarios were assigned using the TCRdist pipeline. In a later analysis, every TCR beta chain was defined by the combination of its CDR3 amino acid sequence and its V-gene family, and reads without a unique V-gene family were dropped. A later analysis removed 550 to 650 highly shared, low-generation-probability nucleotide sequences to deal with suspected cross-contamination and a sequencing artifact. For each public chain, a later analysis derived a clonal expansion index from normalized ranks of inferred template counts within each repertoire. Generation probabilities in a later analysis came from a VDJ recombination model fitted to out-of-frame rearrangements, and those results were checked against IGoR. In a later analysis, TCR-TCR, TCR-HLA and TCR-CMV co-occurrence was scored with hypergeometric tests, and a repertoire-size bias correction was applied to TCR pairs. False discovery rates were estimated in a later analysis by permuting HLA or CMV assignments 20 times. In a later analysis, co-occurring TCRs were grouped using DBSCAN, with TCRdist sequence similarity added in when clustering inside HLA-allele-positive subsets. For co-occurrence clustering, repertoires with fewer than 30,000 or more than 120,000 public chains were excluded, along with 5 or 6 repertoires with anomalous nucleotide sharing. The table was pulled from immuneACCESS by TCRdb, which kept in-frame rearrangements only. Such tables lose some clones; where checked, under half of the loss comes from unresolved V genes, and the rest has no known cause. V and J calls and clone size are those listed in that table; D and trimming were worked out from the DNA. This sample comprises over 150,000 clones, around four fifths of them detected only once. The top ten hold about 10% of the sample.

The sample belongs to a study of cytomegalovirus exposure and HLA in healthy donors (dated by TCRdb to about 2017). As for the study more broadly: In an earlier analysis of about 560 of the donors, under 300 Gb of sequence data and approximately 120 million unique TCR beta sequences from approximately 180 million T cells were reported. About 280 gigabases of sequencing data and roughly 81 million unique TCR sequences made up an early release that covered nearly 650 HLA-typed donors. Of the 350 to 400 genotyped donors, over 70% fell in the genetic ancestry cluster associated with self-reported Caucasian donors. The study aimed to test whether signatures of past pathogen exposure could be identified by cataloging public T cell receptors. Using immunosequencing, the study profiled T cell repertoires from around 680 subjects and related those repertoires to cytomegalovirus serostatus. Besides the first cohort of 666 subjects, a separate validation cohort made up of roughly 120 different subjects was used. To predict cytomegalovirus infection status, the study combined high-throughput TCR immunosequencing, statistical association of individual TCRs with disease status, and machine learning. To study patterns of TCR occurrence, a later analysis re-analyzed previously published TCR beta repertoires from 666 donors and added high-resolution HLA genotyping. Rather than using new phenotypic data, the later analysis identified candidate immune exposures from TCR beta sequences and from how often those sequences occurred across donors. An earlier analysis of some 500 of the donors used high-throughput TCR beta sequencing to judge whether each TCR beta V gene segment behaved as functional or pseudogenic. Donor age, sex, ethnicity and CMV serostatus were compiled alongside the repertoire data. Genome-wide SNP genotypes for about 60% of the roughly 670 donors were used in a later genetic analysis, which treated that subset as a discovery cohort. Every discovery cohort repertoire had been produced on one sequencing platform. HLA typing covered class I and class II loci at four-digit resolution. The number of typed donors differed by locus: 629-630 for A, B, C, DRB1 and DQB1; some 540 for DQA1; approximately 600 for DPA1; and roughly 450 for DPB1. Because of strong linkage in the cohort, 4 to 6 DR-DQ haplotypes were treated as single units for association and clustering. On average, roughly 200,000 unique TCR beta nucleotide sequences were sequenced per donor among about 400 genotyped donors of the cohort, with about 17% of those sequences being non-productive. Points the paper makes about the study in general: The study listed 150 to 200 TCR beta chains as associated with cytomegalovirus. Presence/absence analyses assumed roughly uniform sequencing depth across donors, an assumption that may not hold. In a later genetic analysis, a missense DCLRE1C variant was associated with V-gene and J-gene trimming of TCR beta chains, and the association was replicated in an independent cohort. CMV serostatus was the only immune exposure information available for the cohort. In vitro tests confirmed that three of the cytomegalovirus-associated TCR beta chains recognize cytomegalovirus antigens. In a later analysis, HLA-associated TCR beta chains showed more clonal expansion and lower generation probabilities than non-associated chains that were equally common. The classifier was reported to diagnose cytomegalovirus status with high specificity and sensitivity in both the original and validation cohorts. Some IMGT-functional V segments, including TRBV6-2 and TRBV6-3, could not be distinguished by the 87-base-pair reads and were therefore excluded. In a later analysis, several top co-occurrence clusters were reported to appear linked to parvovirus B19, influenza, CMV and Epstein-Barr virus. In this cohort, only TCR beta chains were sequenced, and detectable features were limited by the absence of alpha or paired-chain data. The earlier analysis of fewer than 750 of the donors excluded about 16 rarely observed V segments, including chromosome 9 orphons, because counts were too low. Most CMV-associated TCR beta chains appeared to be HLA-restricted in a later analysis, and the HLA associations seemed to be driven largely by CMV exposure. A cluster of highly shared sequence variants was judged likely to be a technical artifact of the sequencing pipeline. Correlated functional status among segregating V segments might be attributable to linkage disequilibrium, but an unknown experimental factor could not be ruled out. Assigning TCR associations to individual alleles was difficult when HLA alleles, especially DR and DQ, strongly co-occurred. While some public TCRs were present in many individuals, most TCR sequences turned up only very rarely across donors. In a later analysis, the rate of TCR association differed among HLA loci, with DRB1 alleles having the most associated TCRs and HLA-C alleles having the fewest. In a later analysis, 16,951 TCR beta sequences were associated with specific HLA alleles at a false discovery rate of 0.05. According to a later genetic analysis, donors in an Asian-associated ancestry cluster had fewer N-insertions in productive TCRs than the approximately 650-donor mean. It was suggested by the authors that the approach could potentially be generalized to other disease states and immunological phenotypes. A further reported finding was that TCR beta sequences accurately predicted the HLA-A and HLA-B alleles for most subjects in the first cohort. Broadly in line with IMGT annotations, most TCR beta V segments showed up in productive rearrangements about 87% or about 30% of the time in an earlier analysis of 450 to 600 of the donors. Because HLA typing was unavailable for some donors at each locus, only the typed subset was used in association tests.

This clonotype was sampled from a man aged 50 to 59 in good health and CMV-seropositive. Sequencing was carried out using PBMCs. The sequence joins TRBV28 to TRBJ1-2, with the D gene call left open. The CDR3 reads CASSLAPRGSNYGYTF. The DNA sequence is given as TGTGCCAGCAGTTTAGCGCCCCGCGGATCTAACTATGGCTACACCTTC.